This T cell receptor beta chain was sequenced in a study of T cells in Graves' hyperthyroidism and ophthalmopathy. The CDR3 length is 16 residues. V dropped 5 bases and J dropped 0 bases, with 14 bases sitting between them. The V gene's germline CDR1 is LGHDT and CDR2 YNNKEL (reference sequence). Ophthalmopathy in the patients scored at least 3 on Clinical Activity Score and at least 4 on NOSPECS grade, lasting under 3 months. Clinicians diagnosed patients from clinical symptoms, serum thyroxine and TRAb, thyroid ultrasound and orbital computed tomography. The CDR3 regions of TCR beta were amplified from RNA transcripts. When the TCR CDR3 underwent first-round RT-PCR, the HTBI primer set was used. TCRdb analysed the multiplex PCR reads with MiXCR anew, one entry per CDR3 protein. Among approximately 380,000 distinct CDR3 sequences listed, over 12% were seen once. This clonotype was seen many times.

This receptor was obtained from a man aged 45-65 years with Graves' ophthalmopathy. Sequenced: blood. This chain links TRBV3-1 with TRBJ2-1, with D perhaps TRBD2 (5 bases). The CDR3 reads CASSRSSGSSYNEQFF. CDR3 nucleotides: TGTGCCAGCAGCAGATCGAGTGGGAGCTCCTACAATGAGCAGTTCTTC.